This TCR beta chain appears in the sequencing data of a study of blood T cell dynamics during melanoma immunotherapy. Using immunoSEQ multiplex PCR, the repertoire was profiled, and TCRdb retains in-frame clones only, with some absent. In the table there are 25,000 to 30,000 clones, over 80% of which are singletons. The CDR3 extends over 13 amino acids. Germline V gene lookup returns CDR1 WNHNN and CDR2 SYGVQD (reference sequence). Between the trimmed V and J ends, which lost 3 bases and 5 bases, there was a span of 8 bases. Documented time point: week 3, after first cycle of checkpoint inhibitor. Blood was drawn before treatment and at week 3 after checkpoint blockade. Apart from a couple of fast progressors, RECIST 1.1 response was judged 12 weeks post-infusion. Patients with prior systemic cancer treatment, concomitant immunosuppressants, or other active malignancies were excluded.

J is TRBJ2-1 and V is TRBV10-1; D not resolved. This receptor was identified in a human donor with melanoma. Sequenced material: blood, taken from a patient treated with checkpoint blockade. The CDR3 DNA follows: TGCGCCAGCAGTGACGCCCTTAACAATGAGCAGTTCTTC. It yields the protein CASSDALNNEQFF.